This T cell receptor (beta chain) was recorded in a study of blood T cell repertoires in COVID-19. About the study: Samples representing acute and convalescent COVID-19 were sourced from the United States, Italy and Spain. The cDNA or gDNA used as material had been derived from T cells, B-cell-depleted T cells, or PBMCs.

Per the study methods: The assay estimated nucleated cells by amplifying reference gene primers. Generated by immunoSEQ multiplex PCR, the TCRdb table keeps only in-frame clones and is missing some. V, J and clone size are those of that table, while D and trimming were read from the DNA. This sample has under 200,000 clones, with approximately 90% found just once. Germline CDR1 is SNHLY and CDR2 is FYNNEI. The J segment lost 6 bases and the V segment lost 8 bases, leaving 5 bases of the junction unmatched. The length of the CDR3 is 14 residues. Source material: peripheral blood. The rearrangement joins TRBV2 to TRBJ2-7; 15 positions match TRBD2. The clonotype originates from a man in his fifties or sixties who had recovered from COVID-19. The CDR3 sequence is CASGGTSGGTEQYF. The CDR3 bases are TGTGCCAGCGGAGGGACTAGCGGGGGGACCGAGCAGTACTTC.